Here is one T cell receptor (beta chain) with its context. This sample includes further DNA sequences coding for the same CDR3. Patients had residual fresh-frozen tumor tissue and more than two years of survival data. Isocitrate dehydrogenase mutation was absent in all glioblastoma patients. This sample is drawn from a study of glioma-infiltrating T cells after dendritic cell vaccination. The CDR3 has 22 amino acids. Germline V CDR1 and CDR2: SNHLY, FYNNEI. The ends were cut back, 9 bases at V and 0 bases at J, with 38 bases in the middle. TCRdb keeps only in-frame clones here, not all; method: immunoSEQ multiplex PCR. The sample carries over 55,000 clones, 81% recorded once.

The input for sequencing was blood, taken before dendritic cell vaccination. The chain uses TRBV2 and TRBJ1-2; D remains unclear. This TCR derives from a human donor with glioblastoma. The CDR3 spells CARKASISSGPLGGKPNYGYTF. DNA of the CDR3: TGTGCCAGGAAAGCCAGCATTTCGTCTGGGCCTCTTGGCGGGAAACCTAACTATGGCTACACCTTC.